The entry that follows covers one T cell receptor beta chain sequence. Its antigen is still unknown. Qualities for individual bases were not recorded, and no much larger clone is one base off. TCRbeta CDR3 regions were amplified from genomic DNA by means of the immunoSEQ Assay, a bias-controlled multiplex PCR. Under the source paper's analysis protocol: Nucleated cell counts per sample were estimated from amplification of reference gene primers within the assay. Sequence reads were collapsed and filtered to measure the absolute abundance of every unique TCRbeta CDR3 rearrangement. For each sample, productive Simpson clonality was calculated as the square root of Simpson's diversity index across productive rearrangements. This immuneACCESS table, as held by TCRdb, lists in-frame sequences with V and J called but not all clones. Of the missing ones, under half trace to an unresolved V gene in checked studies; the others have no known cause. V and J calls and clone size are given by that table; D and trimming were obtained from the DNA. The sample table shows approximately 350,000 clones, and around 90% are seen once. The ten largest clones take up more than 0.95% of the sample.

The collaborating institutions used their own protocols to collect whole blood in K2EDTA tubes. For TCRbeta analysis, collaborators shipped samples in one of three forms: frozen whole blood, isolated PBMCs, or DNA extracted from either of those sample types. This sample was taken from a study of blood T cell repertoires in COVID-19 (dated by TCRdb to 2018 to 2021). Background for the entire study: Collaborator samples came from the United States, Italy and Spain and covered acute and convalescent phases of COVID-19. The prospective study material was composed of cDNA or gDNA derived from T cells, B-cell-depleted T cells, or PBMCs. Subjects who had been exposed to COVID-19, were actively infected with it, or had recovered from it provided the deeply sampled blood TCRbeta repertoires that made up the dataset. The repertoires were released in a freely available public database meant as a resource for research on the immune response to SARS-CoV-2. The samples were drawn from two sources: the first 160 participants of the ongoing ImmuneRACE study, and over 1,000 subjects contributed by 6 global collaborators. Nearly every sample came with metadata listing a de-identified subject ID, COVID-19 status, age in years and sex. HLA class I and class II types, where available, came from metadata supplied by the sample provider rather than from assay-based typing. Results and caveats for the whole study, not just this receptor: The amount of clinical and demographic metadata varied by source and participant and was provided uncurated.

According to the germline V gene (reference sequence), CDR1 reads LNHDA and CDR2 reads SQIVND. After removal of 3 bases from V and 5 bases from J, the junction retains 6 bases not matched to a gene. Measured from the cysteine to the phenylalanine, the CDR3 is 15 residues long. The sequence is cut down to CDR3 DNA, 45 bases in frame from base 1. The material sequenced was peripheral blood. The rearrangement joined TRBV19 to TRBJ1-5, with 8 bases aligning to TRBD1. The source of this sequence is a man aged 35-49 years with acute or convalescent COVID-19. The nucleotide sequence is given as TGTGCCAGTAGTATTCGTCCAGGGGGCGATCAGCCCCAGCATTTT. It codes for CASSIRPGGDQPQHF.